This TCR beta chain originates from a study of blood T cell repertoires in COVID-19. Study as a whole: Samples representing acute and convalescent COVID-19 were sourced from the United States, Italy and Spain.

Per the study methods: Amplified reference gene primers provided the basis for estimating nucleated cell counts. Assay used: immunoSEQ multiplex PCR; TCRdb lists only in-frame clones, some missing. For V, J and clone size, that table is used; D and trimming come from the DNA. The table has a few hundred thousand clones, 85% to 90% seen once. The CDR3 length is 15 residues. Germline V gives CDR1 LGHDT, CDR2 YNNKEL (reference sequence). V gave up 6 bases and J gave up 8 bases, with 22 bases separating them. The receptor's source is a woman in her thirties with COVID-19, enrolled during active disease. The chain employs TRBV3-1 (or the pseudogene TRBV3-2) and TRBJ1-2, with D possibly matching TRBD1 (6 bases). Sequences were obtained from peripheral blood. As DNA, the CDR3 is TGTGCCAGCAGACCAATGGGAACAGGGACGTTGGGCTACACCTTC. This codes for CASRPMGTGTLGYTF.